A single sample gave rise to the 11 T cell receptor beta chains below, sequenced in a study of response to subunit inactivated influenza vaccine. Using its own MiXCR run on the RT-PCR reads, TCRdb lists one record per CDR3 protein. In the table there are 400,000 to 650,000 distinct CDR3 sequences, approximately 7.3% of which are singletons. The material sequenced was PBMCs from blood, taken 23 months after vaccination. The receptors come from a man between 50 and 75 years old who received an inactivated influenza vaccine.

This clonotype was observed a handful of times. The rearrangement joins TRBV28 to TRBJ1-2; no clear D. CDR3 size: 13 residues. Germline V gene sequence: CDR1 MDHEN, CDR2 SYDVKM. The V end was cut by 6 bases, the J end by 8 bases, with 16 bases between. CDR3: CASRLTGPSGYTF. DNA for the CDR3: TGTGCCAGCAGACTAACCGGGCCTTCGGGCTACACCTTC.

This clonotype has a count of ten or more. The chain couples TRBV5-5 to TRBJ1-2; 7 bases line up with TRBD1. J gave up 2 bases and V 4 bases, and 5 bases lay outside the gene matches. Germline V gene data show CDR1 as SGHKS and CDR2 as YYEKEE (reference sequence). The CDR3 has 14 residues. This chain's CDR3 is CASSPQGQNYGYTF. CDR3 bases: TGTGCCAGCAGCCCACAGGGGCAAAACTATGGCTACACCTTC.

This clonotype was detected a few times. The V and J genes are TRBV4-2 and TRBJ2-1; 10 bases line up with TRBD2. This CDR3 has 16 residues. After removal of 4 bases from V and 5 bases from J, the junction contained 8 bases not matched to a gene. From germline, CDR1 is LGHNA and CDR2 YNFKEQ. CDR3 sequence reads: CASSRAGTSAHNEQFF. CDR3 DNA sequence: TGTGCCAGCAGCCGAGCCGGGACTAGCGCTCACAATGAGCAGTTCTTC.

This clonotype was seen ten or more times. The rearrangement joins TRBV20-1 to TRBJ2-5; 10 nucleotides align to TRBD2. This CDR3 contains 14 residues. Germline V gene lookup returns CDR1 DFQATT and CDR2 SNEGSKA (reference sequence). Trimming cost V 4 bases and J 2 bases; bases outside gene matches: 4. This CDR3 is CSATILAGQETQYF. The CDR3, as DNA: TGCAGTGCTACCATACTAGCGGGACAAGAGACCCAGTACTTC.

The CDR3 reads CASSYSRTSLNNEQFF. DNA for the CDR3: TGTGCCAGCAGTTACTCGAGGACTAGCCTAAACAATGAGCAGTTCTTC. V gene TRBV6-5 combines with J gene TRBJ2-1; TRBD2 matches 8 bases. The CDR3 is 16 residues long. Per the germline V gene, CDR1 is MNHEY and CDR2 is SVGAGI. V dropped 0 bases and J dropped 5; count of bases not matched to a gene: 6.

J is TRBJ2-1 and V is TRBV28, with D tentatively TRBD1 or TRBD2 (6 bases each). Germline assignment: CDR1 MDHEN and CDR2 SYDVKM. This CDR3 is 16 amino acids long. V gave up 6 bases and J gave up 4 bases, with 19 bases separating them. CDR3 sequence reads: CASRTFIGGPYNEQFF. The DNA for the CDR3 is TGTGCCAGCAGGACCTTCATCGGGGGCCCATACAATGAGCAGTTCTTC.

This clonotype has more than one count but fewer than ten. The J gene is TRBJ2-5, the V gene TRBV28; D is uncertain. CDR1 and CDR2 from the germline V gene are MDHEN and SYDVKM. This CDR3 spans 13 amino acids. Trimming took 9 bases from V and 2 from J, leaving 13 bases between them. The CDR3 bases are TGTGCCAGTCTACGTAGCTTACAAGAGACCCAGTACTTC. It yields the protein CASLRSLQETQYF.

This clonotype was counted a few times. The chain couples TRBV19 to TRBJ2-3; D may be TRBD1 or TRBD2 (5 bases each). The CDR3 is 16 amino acids. V lost 1 base to trimming and J lost 0 bases, with 11 bases between them. Germline-derived CDR1 and CDR2 are LNHDA and SQIVND (reference sequence). The CDR3: CASSIVGGPSTDTQYF. The DNA for the CDR3 is TGTGCCAGTAGTATAGTTGGGGGACCTAGCACAGATACGCAGTATTTT.

V and J are TRBV28 and TRBJ2-7, with D tentatively TRBD1 (5 bases). This CDR3 has 14 amino acids. Per the germline V gene, CDR1 is MDHEN and CDR2 is SYDVKM. In DNA form, the CDR3 reads TGTGTCACTGGGGCCGCAGGGTCTACCTACGAGCAGTACTTC. Translating it yields CVTGAAGSTYEQYF. The full variable domain, in which reference TRBV28 and TRBJ2-7 provide the parts outside the CDR3, is DVKVTQSSRYLVKRTGEKVFLECVQDMDHENMFWYRQDPGLGLRLIYFSYDVKMKEKGDIPEGYSVSREKKERFSLILESASTNQTSMYLCVTGAAGSTYEQYFGPGTRLTVT.

This clonotype was counted at least ten times. The gene calls are TRBV7-8 and TRBJ1-1; D is undetermined. Germline loops: CDR1 SGHVS, CDR2 FQNEAQ. V was cut by 0 bases and J by 1 base, with 6 bases left in between. The CDR3 consists of 14 residues. The CDR3 sequence: CASSLAARNTEAFF. The DNA for the CDR3 is TGTGCCAGCAGCTTAGCAGCTAGGAACACTGAAGCTTTCTTT. The variable domain in full, with the rest retrieved from reference TRBV7-8 and TRBJ1-1, is GAGVSQSPRYKVAKRGQDVALRCDPISGHVSLFWYQQALGQGPEFLTYFQNEAQLDKSGLPSDRFFAERPEGSVSTLKIQRTQQEDSAVYLCASSLAARNTEAFFGQGTRLTVV.

This clonotype appeared many times. The chain recombines TRBV28 with TRBJ2-7; 8 nucleotides align to TRBD1. CDR1 and CDR2 from the germline V gene are MDHEN and SYDVKM. Losses at the gene ends were 3 bases for V and 0 bases for J; bases not matched to a gene: 13. This CDR3 contains 18 residues. The CDR3 region is CASSLHYSRTGSSYEQYF. The CDR3 nucleotides read TGTGCCAGCAGTTTGCACTATTCTCGGACAGGGAGCTCCTACGAGCAGTACTTC.